The T cell receptor beta chain described here comes from a study of PD-1 blockade in classical Hodgkin lymphoma. Study-wide context: Every 2 weeks, patients had 3 mg/kg nivolumab intravenously.

TCRdb's copy holds only in-frame clones and misses some; the assay was immunoSEQ multiplex PCR. The sample carries about 90,000 clones, 90% recorded once. Study-wide findings and caveats: Lower baseline TCR diversity marked trial partial responders and progressors. Compared with healthy donors, newly diagnosed patients reportedly showed lower baseline TCR diversity.

For this clone: Its specificity is unknown.

The CDR3 totals 15 residues. V trimming: 3 bases; J trimming: 0 bases; junction bases outside the gene matches: 2. From germline, CDR1 is SGHTA and CDR2 FQGNSA. Time point of the sample: cycle 4 day 1 (C4D1), after more than five weeks of nivolumab. All patients relapsed after autologous stem cell transplantation, and brentuximab vedotin exposure varied. This sequence originates from a human donor with classical Hodgkin lymphoma. The V and J genes are TRBV7-2 and TRBJ1-1; 9 bases line up with TRBD1. This specimen was peripheral blood mononuclear cells (PBMCs), taken before the fourth cycle of nivolumab. Here the CDR3 DNA reads TGTGCCAGCAGCTTGACAGGGGGGTTGAACACTGAAGCTTTCTTT. Protein product: CASSLTGGLNTEAFF.